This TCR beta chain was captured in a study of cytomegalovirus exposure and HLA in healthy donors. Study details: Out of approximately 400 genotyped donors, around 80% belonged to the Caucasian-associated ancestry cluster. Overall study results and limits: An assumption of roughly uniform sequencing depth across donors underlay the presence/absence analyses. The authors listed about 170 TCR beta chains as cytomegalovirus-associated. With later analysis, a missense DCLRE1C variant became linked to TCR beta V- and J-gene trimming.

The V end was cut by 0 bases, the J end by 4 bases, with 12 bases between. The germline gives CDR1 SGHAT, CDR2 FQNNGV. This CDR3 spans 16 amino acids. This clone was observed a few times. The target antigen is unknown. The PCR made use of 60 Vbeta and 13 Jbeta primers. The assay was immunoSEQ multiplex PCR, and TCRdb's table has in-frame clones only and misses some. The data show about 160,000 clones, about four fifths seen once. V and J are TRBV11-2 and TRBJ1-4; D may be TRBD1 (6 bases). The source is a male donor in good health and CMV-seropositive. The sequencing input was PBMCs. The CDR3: CASSLDGDRFNEKLFF. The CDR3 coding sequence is TGTGCCAGCAGCTTAGATGGTGACAGGTTTAATGAAAAACTGTTTTTT.